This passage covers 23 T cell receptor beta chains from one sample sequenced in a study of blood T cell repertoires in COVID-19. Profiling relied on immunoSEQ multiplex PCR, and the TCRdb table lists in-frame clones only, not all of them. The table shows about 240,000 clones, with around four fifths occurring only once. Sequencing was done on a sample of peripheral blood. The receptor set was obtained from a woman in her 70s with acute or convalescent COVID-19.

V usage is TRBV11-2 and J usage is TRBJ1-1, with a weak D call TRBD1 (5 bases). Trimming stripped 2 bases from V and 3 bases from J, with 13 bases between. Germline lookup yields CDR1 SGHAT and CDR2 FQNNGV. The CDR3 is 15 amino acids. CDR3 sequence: CASSLPQGSDTEAFF. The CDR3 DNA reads TGTGCCAGCAGCTTACCCCAGGGTTCAGACACTGAAGCTTTCTTT.

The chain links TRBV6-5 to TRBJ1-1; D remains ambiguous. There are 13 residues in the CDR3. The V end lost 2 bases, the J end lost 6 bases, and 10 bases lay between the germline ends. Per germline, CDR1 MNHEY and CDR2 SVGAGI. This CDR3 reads CASSYPDAAEAFF. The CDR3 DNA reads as TGTGCCAGCAGTTACCCTGATGCGGCTGAAGCTTTCTTT.

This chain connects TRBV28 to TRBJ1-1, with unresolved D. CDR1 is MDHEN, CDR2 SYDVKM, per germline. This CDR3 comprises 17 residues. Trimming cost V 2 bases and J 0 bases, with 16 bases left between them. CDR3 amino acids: CASSLRRSGALNTEAFF. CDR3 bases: TGTGCCAGCAGTTTAAGGAGGTCAGGAGCTCTGAACACTGAAGCTTTCTTT.

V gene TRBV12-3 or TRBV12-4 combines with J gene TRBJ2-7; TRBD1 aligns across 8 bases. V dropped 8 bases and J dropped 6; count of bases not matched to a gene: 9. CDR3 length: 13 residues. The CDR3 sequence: CASWGQARGEQYF. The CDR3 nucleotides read TGTGCCAGCTGGGGACAGGCGAGAGGCGAGCAGTACTTC.

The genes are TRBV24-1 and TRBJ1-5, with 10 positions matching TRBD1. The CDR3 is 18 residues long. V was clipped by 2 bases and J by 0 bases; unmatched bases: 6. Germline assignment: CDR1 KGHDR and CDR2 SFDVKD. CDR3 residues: CATSDSGTGALSNQPQHF. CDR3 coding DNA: TGTGCCACCAGTGATTCCGGGACAGGGGCGCTTAGCAATCAGCCCCAGCATTTT.

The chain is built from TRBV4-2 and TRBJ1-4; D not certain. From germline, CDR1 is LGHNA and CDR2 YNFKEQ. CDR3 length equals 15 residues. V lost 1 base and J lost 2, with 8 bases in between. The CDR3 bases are TGTGCCAGCAGCCAAGCATACGGGACTAATGAAAAACTGTTTTTT. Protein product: CASSQAYGTNEKLFF.

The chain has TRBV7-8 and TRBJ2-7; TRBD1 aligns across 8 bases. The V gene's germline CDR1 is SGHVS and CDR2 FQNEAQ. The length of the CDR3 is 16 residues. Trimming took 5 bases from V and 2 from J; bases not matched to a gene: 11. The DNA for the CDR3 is TGTGCCAGCAGCGAGAGGACAGGGCGAAACACCTACGAGCAGTACTTC. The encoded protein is CASSERTGRNTYEQYF. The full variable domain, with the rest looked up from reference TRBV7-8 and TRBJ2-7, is GAGVSQSPRYKVAKRGQDVALRCDPISGHVSLFWYQQALGQGPEFLTYFQNEAQLDKSGLPSDRFFAERPEGSVSTLKIQRTQQEDSAVYLCASSERTGRNTYEQYFGPGTRLTVT.

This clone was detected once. CDR3 sequence (DNA): TGTGCCAGTAGCTCCCAAACGGCACAGACCTACGAGCAGTACTTC. Amino acids: CASSSQTAQTYEQYF. V gene TRBV19 combines with J gene TRBJ2-7; the D is unclear. Germline-derived CDR1 and CDR2 are LNHDA and SQIVND (reference sequence). V was shortened by 6 bases and J by 2 bases, with 17 bases between the two germline ends. The CDR3 covers 15 residues.

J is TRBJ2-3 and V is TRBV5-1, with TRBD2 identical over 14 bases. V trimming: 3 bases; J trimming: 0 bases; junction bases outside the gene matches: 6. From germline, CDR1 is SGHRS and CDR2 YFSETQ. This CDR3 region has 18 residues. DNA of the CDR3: TGCGCCAGCAGCTCAGGGACTAGCGGGGGCGTTAGCACAGATACGCAGTATTTT. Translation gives CASSSGTSGGVSTDTQYF.

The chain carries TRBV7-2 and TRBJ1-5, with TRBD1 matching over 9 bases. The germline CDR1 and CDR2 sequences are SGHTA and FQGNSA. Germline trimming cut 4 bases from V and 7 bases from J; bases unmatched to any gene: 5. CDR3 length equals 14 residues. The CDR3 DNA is TGTGCCAGCAGCTCGGACAGGGGAGGGCAGCCCCAGCATTTT. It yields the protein CASSSDRGGQPQHF. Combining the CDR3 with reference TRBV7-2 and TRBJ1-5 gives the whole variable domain GAGVSQSPSNKVTEKGKDVELRCDPISGHTALYWYRQSLGQGLEFLIYFQGNSAPDKSGLPSDRFSAERTGGSVSTLTIQRTQQEDSAVYLCASSSDRGGQPQHFGDGTRLSIL.

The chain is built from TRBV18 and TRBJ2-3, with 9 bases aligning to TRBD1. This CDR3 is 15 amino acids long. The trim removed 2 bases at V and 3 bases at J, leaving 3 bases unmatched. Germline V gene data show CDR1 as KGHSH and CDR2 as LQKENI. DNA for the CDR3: TGTGCCAGCTCACCATTGGGACAGGGAACAGATACGCAGTATTTT. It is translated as CASSPLGQGTDTQYF.

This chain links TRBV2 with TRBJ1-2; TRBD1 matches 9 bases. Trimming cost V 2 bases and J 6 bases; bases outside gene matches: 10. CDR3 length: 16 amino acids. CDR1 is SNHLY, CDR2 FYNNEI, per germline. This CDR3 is CASSEQISGTGNGYTF. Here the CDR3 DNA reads TGTGCCAGCAGTGAACAAATTAGCGGGACAGGGAATGGCTACACCTTC.

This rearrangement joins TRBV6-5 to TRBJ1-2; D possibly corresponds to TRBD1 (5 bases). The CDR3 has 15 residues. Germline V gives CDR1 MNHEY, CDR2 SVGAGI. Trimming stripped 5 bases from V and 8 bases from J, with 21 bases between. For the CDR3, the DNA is TGTGCCAGCAGTACCCCCAGGGAAGGAGTACGCGGCTACACCTTC. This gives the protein CASSTPREGVRGYTF.

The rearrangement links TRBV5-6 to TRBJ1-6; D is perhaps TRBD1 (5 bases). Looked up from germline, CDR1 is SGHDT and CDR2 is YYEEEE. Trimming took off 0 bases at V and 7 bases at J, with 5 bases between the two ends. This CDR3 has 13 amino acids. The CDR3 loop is CASSLAGNSPLHF. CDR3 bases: TGTGCCAGCAGCTTGGCAGGGAATTCACCCCTCCACTTT.

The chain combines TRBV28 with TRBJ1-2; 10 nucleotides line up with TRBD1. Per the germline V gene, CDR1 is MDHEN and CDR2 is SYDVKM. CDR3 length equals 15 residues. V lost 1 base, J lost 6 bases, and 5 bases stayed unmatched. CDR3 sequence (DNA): TGTGCCAGCAGTTTATCCCCGGGACAGGGGAATGGCTACACCTTC. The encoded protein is CASSLSPGQGNGYTF.

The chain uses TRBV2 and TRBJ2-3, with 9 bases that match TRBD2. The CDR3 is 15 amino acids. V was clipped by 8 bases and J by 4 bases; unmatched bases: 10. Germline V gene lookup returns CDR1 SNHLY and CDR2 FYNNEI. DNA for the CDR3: TGTGCCAGCCGGGTACTAGCGGGTAGGGCAGATACGCAGTATTTT. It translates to CASRVLAGRADTQYF.

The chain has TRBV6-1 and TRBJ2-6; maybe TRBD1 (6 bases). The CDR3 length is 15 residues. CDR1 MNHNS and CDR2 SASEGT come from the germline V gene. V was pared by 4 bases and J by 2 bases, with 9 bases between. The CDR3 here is CASSASGAGANVLTF. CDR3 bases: TGTGCCAGCAGTGCCTCAGGGGCTGGGGCCAACGTCCTGACTTTC.

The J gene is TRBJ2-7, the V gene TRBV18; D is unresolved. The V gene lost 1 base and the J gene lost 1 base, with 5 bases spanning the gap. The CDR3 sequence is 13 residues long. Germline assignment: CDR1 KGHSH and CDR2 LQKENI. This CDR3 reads CASSPLESYEQYF. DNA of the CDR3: TGTGCCAGCTCACCACTAGAGTCCTACGAGCAGTACTTC.

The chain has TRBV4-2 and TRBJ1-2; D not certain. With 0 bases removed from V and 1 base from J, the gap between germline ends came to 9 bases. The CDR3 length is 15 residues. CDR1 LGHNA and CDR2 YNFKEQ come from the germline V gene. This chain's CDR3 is CASSQDLGVNYGYTF. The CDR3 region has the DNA TGTGCCAGCAGCCAAGATCTGGGAGTTAACTATGGCTACACCTTC.

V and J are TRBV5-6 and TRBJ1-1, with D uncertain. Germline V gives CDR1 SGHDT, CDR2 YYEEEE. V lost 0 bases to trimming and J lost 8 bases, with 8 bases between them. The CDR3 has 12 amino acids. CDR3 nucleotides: TGTGCCAGCAGCTTGGCGACCGGGGAAGCTTTCTTT. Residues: CASSLATGEAFF.

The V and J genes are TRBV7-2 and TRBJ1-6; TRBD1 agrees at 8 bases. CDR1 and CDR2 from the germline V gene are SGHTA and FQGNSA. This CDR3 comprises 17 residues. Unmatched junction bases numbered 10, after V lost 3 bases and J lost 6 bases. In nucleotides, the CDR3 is TGTGCCAGCAGCTTTTTACAGGGGGGAGGTATTAATTCACCCCTCCACTTT. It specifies CASSFLQGGGINSPLHF.

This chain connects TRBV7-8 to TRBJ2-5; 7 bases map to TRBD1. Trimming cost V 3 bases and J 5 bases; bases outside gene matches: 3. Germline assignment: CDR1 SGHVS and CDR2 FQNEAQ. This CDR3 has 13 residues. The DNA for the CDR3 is TGTGCCAGCAGCTTTTCACAGGGGGAGACCCAGTACTTC. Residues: CASSFSQGETQYF.

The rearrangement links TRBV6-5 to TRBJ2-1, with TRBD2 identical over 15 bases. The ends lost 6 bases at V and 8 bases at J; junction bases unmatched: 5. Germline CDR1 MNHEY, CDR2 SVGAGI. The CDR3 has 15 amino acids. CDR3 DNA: TGTGCCAGCAGACAAGGACTAGCGGGGGGGGATGAGCAGTTCTTC. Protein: CASRQGLAGGDEQFF.